This TCR beta chain was captured in a study of cytomegalovirus exposure and HLA in healthy donors. General study findings and limits: The classifier reportedly diagnosed cytomegalovirus status with high sensitivity and specificity.

With respect to this clone: Its specificity is unknown. Its ends do not fully match the called genes, so a read error is possible.

Germline CDR1 PRHDT, CDR2 FYEKMQ (reference sequence). This CDR3 has 18 amino acids. Vbeta (60) and Jbeta (13) primers were used in the PCR. TCRdb keeps only in-frame clones here, not all; method: immunoSEQ multiplex PCR. Of approximately 80,000 clones listed, around 68% are singletons. The rearrangement joins TRBV13 to TRBJ2-2; TRBD2 matches at 14 bases. Material for sequencing was PBMCs. The clonotype originates from a woman between 40 and 50 years old in good health and CMV-seropositive. CDR3 sequence reads: CASSSGTSGSRNTEELFF. In DNA form, the CDR3 reads TGTGCCAGCAGCTCAGGGACTAGCGGGAGTAGAAACACCGAGGAGCTGTTTTTT. The full variable domain, completed using reference TRBV13 and TRBJ2-2, is AAGVIQSPRHLIKEKRETATLKCYPIPRHDTVYWYQQGPGQDPQFLISFYEKMQSDKGSIPDRFSAQQFSDYHSELNMSSLELGDSALYFCASSSGTSGSRNTEELFFGEGSRLTVL.